A selection of T cell receptor beta chains follows, all from one sample in a study of early T cells in non-severe SARS-CoV-2 infection. MiXCR was run by TCRdb on the 5' RACE reads, yielding one entry per CDR3 protein. The sample has roughly 66,000 distinct CDR3 sequences; roughly 10% are singletons. Sequenced input: whole blood. All receptors derive from an adult who was a healthcare worker with PCR-confirmed SARS-CoV-2 infection or an uninfected control (not recorded which). CDR3s leave out the opening cysteine and the closing phenylalanine or tryptophan. The D gene is left open where the match is weak.

D gene	V gene	CDR3 protein
TRBD1	TRBV7-2	ASSLVTGGTDTQY
TRBD2	TRBV6-2/TRBV6-3	ASSSPTSGSYGEQY
TRBD1	TRBV15	ATSSVPGQGMSRPSYEQY
NA	TRBV7-2	AISRDQVLNGYT
NA	TRBV7-2	ASSSQLALRATYSYEQY
TRBD2	TRBV10-3	AISRREEETQY
NA	TRBV14	ASSPRLLTYEQY
NA	TRBV28	ASSGLMGGGTEAF
NA	TRBV19	ASSIPQGAGANVLT
NA	TRBV7-3	ASSRTRTPNTGELF
TRBD2	TRBV2	ASGGLADNEQF
TRBD2	TRBV20-1	SARELAANRNEQF
NA	TRBV11-2	ASSSSDSNQPQH
NA	TRBV18	ASSPGTQETQY
TRBD1	TRBV20-1	SAREAGTGTGYEQY
NA	TRBV18	ASSEGSDTEAF
NA	TRBV2	ASSEYGRQADTQY